Shown below are 9 T cell receptor beta chains from a single sample sequenced in a study of CD8+CD57+ T cells in acquired aplastic anemia. TCR beta VDJ and CDR3 profiles were obtained from a genomic DNA template. TCRdb redid the calling of the reads with MiXCR, one entry per CDR3 protein. The sample lists 250,000 to 300,000 distinct CDR3 sequences; around three fifths were seen once. The sequencing sample was made of sorted CD4+, CD8+, or CD8+CD57+ T cells (not recorded which) from PBMCs. These TCRs come from a human donor with severe aplastic anemia or a healthy control (not recorded which).

This clonotype was detected a few times. The chain uses TRBV20-1 and TRBJ2-5; 9 bases fit TRBD2. CDR1 and CDR2 (germline): DFQATT, SNEGSKA (reference sequence). There are 12 residues in the CDR3. V was clipped by 7 bases and J by 1 base; unmatched bases: 1. The CDR3 is CSVRGGQETQYF. CDR3 DNA sequence: TGCAGTGTGCGGGGGGGCCAAGAGACCCAGTACTTC.

This clonotype was recorded at least ten times. V and J are TRBV2 and TRBJ1-2; D may be TRBD1 (5 bases). Germline CDR1 reads SNHLY; CDR2 reads FYNNEI. This CDR3 region has 15 residues. V was pared by 6 bases and J by 4 bases, with 18 bases between. CDR3 DNA: TGTGCCAGCAGCCCTCTCTTCCAGGGCGGCTATGGCTACACCTTC. Encoded protein: CASSPLFQGGYGYTF.

The chain carries TRBV20-1 and TRBJ2-1; 8 bases fit TRBD2. CDR1 DFQATT and CDR2 SNEGSKA come from the germline V gene (reference sequence). V shed 3 bases, J shed 8 bases, and the junction held 3 bases outside the gene matches. This CDR3 has 12 residues. In nucleotides, the CDR3 is TGCAGTGCTAGCGGGGGGGCGTATGAGCAGTTCTTC. This gives the protein CSASGGAYEQFF.

Details on this clonotype: The junction does not match germline at one end; this may be a read error. The chain recombines TRBV7-9 with TRBJ2-7; D is unresolved. Per the germline V gene, CDR1 is SEHNR and CDR2 is FQNEAQ (reference sequence). The CDR3 is 14 residues long. CDR3 residues: CASGPVRYRNEHFF. Here the CDR3 DNA reads TGTGCCAGCGGGCCAGTCCGTTACCGCAATGAGCATTTCTTC.

In this sample, this clonotype turned up once. This chain connects TRBV24-1 to TRBJ2-3; 8 bases are shared with TRBD1. V shed 1 base, J shed 4 bases, and the junction held 6 bases outside the gene matches. This CDR3 has 16 amino acids. Germline CDR1 reads KGHDR; CDR2 reads SFDVKD. DNA of the CDR3: TGTGCCACCAGTGATTTACAGGGGGAGGTAGCAGATACGCAGTATTTT. Its protein product is CATSDLQGEVADTQYF.

Note on this clonotype: Because it lacks the conserved phenylalanine or tryptophan at the end, this CDR3 is likely a read error. The chain recombines TRBV7-2 with TRBJ2-5, with a tentative D call TRBD1 (7 bases). The germline gives CDR1 SGHTA, CDR2 FQGNSA. The CDR3 has 14 residues. V gave up 6 bases and J gave up 5 bases, with 16 bases separating them. CDR3 sequence (DNA): TGTGCCAGCAGATTCCAGGGGGGCGGCGAGACCCAGTACCTC. It specifies CASRFQGGGETQYL.

The chain recombines TRBV6-5 with TRBJ2-7, with TRBD2 matching 12 bases. The ends lost 7 bases at V and 2 bases at J; junction bases unmatched: 6. Germline V CDR1 and CDR2: MNHEY, SVGAGI. There are 15 residues in the CDR3. CDR3 amino acids: CASTRLAGATYEQYF. The CDR3, as DNA: TGTGCCAGCACTCGACTAGCGGGGGCTACCTACGAGCAGTACTTC.

This clonotype has only one observation. The chain links TRBV2 to TRBJ2-7; no firm D call. The germline CDR1 and CDR2 sequences are SNHLY and FYNNEI. This CDR3 comprises 12 residues. V dropped 7 bases and J dropped 6 bases, with 13 bases sitting between them. The CDR3 sequence: CASIVVGSEQYF. In DNA form, the CDR3 reads TGTGCCAGCATTGTCGTCGGTAGCGAGCAGTACTTC. The full variable domain, its missing parts supplied by reference TRBV2 and TRBJ2-7, is EPEVTQTPSHQVTQMGQEVILRCVPISNHLYFYWYRQILGQKVEFLVSFYNNEISEKSEIFDDQFSVERPDGSNFTLKIRSTKLEDSAMYFCASIVVGSEQYFGPGTRLTVT.

This chain's CDR3 is CASSVSGGRRSRYGYTF. The CDR3 DNA is TGTGCCAGCAGCGTAAGCGGGGGAAGAAGATCCCGCTATGGCTACACCTTC. This chain connects TRBV9 to TRBJ1-2; D possibly corresponds to TRBD1 (5 bases). The V gene lost 1 base and the J gene lost 4 bases, with 20 bases spanning the gap. The CDR3 runs 17 residues. CDR1 SGDLS and CDR2 YYNGEE come from the germline V gene. The full variable domain, rest sourced from reference TRBV9 and TRBJ1-2, is DSGVTQTPKHLITATGQRVTLRCSPRSGDLSVYWYQQSLDQGLQFLIQYYNGEERAKGNILERFSAQQFPDLHSELNLSSLELGDSALYFCASSVSGGRRSRYGYTFGSGTRLTVV.